This T cell receptor beta chain was observed in a study of cytomegalovirus exposure and HLA in healthy donors. CDR3 length: 15 residues. V was cut by 2 bases and J by 0 bases, with 9 bases left in between. Germline V gives CDR1 SGHKS, CDR2 YYEKEE (reference sequence). Study results and caveats: With further analysis later on, most CMV-associated TCR beta chains appeared HLA-restricted.

The PCR had 60 Vbeta and 13 Jbeta primers. The table came from immunoSEQ multiplex PCR; TCRdb's copy has only in-frame clones and leaves some out. The repertoire consists of approximately 81,000 clones, with approximately 84% occurring once and the leading ten covering approximately 2.4%. This clone was observed once. Its antigen is as yet unknown. V and J are TRBV5-5 and TRBJ1-5; D possibly corresponds to TRBD1 (6 bases). This TCR was recovered from a woman aged 45 to 65 in good health and CMV-seronegative. Source material: PBMCs. DNA for the CDR3: TGTGCCAGCAGCTTTGAACAGGGTAGCAATCAGCCCCAGCATTTT. Its protein product is CASSFEQGSNQPQHF.